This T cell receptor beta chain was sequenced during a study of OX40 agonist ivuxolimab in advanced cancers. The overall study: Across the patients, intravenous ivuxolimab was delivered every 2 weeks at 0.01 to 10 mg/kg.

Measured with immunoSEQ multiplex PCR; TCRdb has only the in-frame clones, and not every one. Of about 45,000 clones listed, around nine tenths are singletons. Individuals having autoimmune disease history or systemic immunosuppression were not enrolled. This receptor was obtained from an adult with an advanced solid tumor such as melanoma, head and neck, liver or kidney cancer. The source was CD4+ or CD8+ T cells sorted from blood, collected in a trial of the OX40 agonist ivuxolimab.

For the CDR3, the DNA is TGTGCCAGCAGCTTGATGGGCGGGGGCACTGAAGCTTTCTTT. Translated: CASSLMGGGTEAFF. J is TRBJ1-1 and V is TRBV5-6, with D possibly being TRBD1 (5 bases). The CDR3 sequence is 14 residues long. Germline lookup yields CDR1 SGHDT and CDR2 YYEEEE. V lost 1 base and J 4 bases, leaving 11 bases between the germline ends. Combining the CDR3 with reference TRBV5-6 and TRBJ1-1 gives the whole variable domain DAGVTQSPTHLIKTRGQQVTLRCSPKSGHDTVSWYQQALGQGPQFIFQYYEEEERQRGNFPDRFSGHQFPNYSSELNVNALLLGDSALYLCASSLMGGGTEAFFGQGTRLTVV.